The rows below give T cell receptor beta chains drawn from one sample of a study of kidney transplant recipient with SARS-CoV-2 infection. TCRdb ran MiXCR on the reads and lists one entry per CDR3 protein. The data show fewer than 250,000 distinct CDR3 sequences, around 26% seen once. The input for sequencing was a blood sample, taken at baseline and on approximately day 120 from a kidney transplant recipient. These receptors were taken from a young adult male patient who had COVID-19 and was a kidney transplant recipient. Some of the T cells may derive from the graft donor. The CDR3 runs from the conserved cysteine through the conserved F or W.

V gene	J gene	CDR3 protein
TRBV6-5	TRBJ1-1	CASSGRQYTEAFF
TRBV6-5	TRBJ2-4	CASSHSTARAKNIQYF
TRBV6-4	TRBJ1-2	CASSWCSSHGKTYGYTF
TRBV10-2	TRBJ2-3	CASSEYVPSRSTDTQYF
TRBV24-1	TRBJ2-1	CATSDNLAGVYNEQFF
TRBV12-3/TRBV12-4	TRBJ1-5	CASSPSGDNQPQHF
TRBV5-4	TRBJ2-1	CASSWGQGSKGEQFF
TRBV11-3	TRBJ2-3	CASSLGLASYTDTQYF
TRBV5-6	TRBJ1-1	CASSFLQITEAFF
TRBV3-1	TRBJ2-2	CASSLHFPISGLTGELFF
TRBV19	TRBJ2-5	CASSTRDRFRGTQYF
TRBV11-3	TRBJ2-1	CASSRVAGGNEQFF
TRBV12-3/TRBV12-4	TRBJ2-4	CASSPRGSENIQYF
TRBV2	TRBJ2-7	CASSETTYEQYF
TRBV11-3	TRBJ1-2	CASSQIRDLGKTYGYTF
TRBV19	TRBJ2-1	CASSIGDLKDEQFF
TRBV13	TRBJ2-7	CASSLARRNYEQYF
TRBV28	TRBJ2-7	CASSVDVEQYF
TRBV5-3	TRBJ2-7	CARSFLADYYEQYF
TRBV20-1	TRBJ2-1	CSATMGGGSTYNEQFF
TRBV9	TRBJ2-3	CASSESGGLPPDTQYF
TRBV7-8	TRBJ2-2	CASSFLNRGNTGELFF
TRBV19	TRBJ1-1	CASSIVEGWTEAFF
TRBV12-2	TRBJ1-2	CASRQTKTPRKTYGYTF
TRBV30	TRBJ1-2	CAWLCRRYRKTYGYTF
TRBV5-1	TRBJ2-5	CASSLSGGTVETQYF
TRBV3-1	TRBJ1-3	CASSQAGGGLSGNTIYF
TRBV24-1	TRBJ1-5	CATSLGGPKGSNQPQHF
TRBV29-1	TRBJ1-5	CSVRGGFDQPQHF
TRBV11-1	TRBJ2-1	CASSLAGQTYYNEQFF
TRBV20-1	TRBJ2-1	CSASRTSGSSDEQFF
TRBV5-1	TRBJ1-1	CASRRREYMNTEAFF
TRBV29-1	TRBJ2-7	CSVVGNPTYEQYF
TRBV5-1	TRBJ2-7	CASSLGELIYEQYF
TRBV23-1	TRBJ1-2	CASSGTTLRRKTYGYTF
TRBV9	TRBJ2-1	CASSPSGLAGYNEQFF
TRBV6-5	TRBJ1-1	CASTLGGPRRTEAFF
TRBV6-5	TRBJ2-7	CASSYSLARSYEQYF
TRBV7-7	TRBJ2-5	CASSLGTGRVTQYF
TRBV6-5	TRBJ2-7	CASSYAGTGVAYEQYF
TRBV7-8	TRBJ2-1	CASSLEGWGSYNEQFF